These 19 T cell receptor beta chains came from one sample sequenced in a study of cytomegalovirus exposure and HLA in healthy donors. 13 Jbeta primers and 60 Vbeta primers were used for the PCR. The assay was immunoSEQ multiplex PCR, and TCRdb's table has in-frame clones only and misses some. The sample holds roughly 200,000 clones; around three quarters are singletons and the top ten take 3.5% to 5%. Sequenced material: PBMCs. Every receptor here comes from a woman younger than 45 in good health and CMV-seropositive.

The chain employs TRBV7-8 and TRBJ1-4, with D tentatively TRBD1 (6 bases). V was cut by 2 bases and J by 6 bases, with 7 bases left in between. Germline V gene sequence: CDR1 SGHVS, CDR2 FQNEAQ. There are 13 residues in the CDR3. CDR3 sequence: CASSLRTDEKLFF. CDR3 sequence (DNA): TGTGCCAGCAGCTTAAGGACAGATGAAAAACTGTTTTTT.

This sequence joins TRBV7-2 and TRBJ1-2; 8 bases agree with TRBD1. The CDR3 is made up of 12 amino acids. Germline assignment: CDR1 SGHTA and CDR2 FQGNSA. V trimming: 4 bases; J trimming: 8 bases; junction bases outside the gene matches: 3. CDR3 residues: CASSWTGKGYTF. The CDR3 bases are TGTGCCAGCAGCTGGACAGGGAAAGGCTACACCTTC. Variable domain in full (rest from reference TRBV7-2 and TRBJ1-2): GAGVSQSPSNKVTEKGKDVELRCDPISGHTALYWYRQSLGQGLEFLIYFQGNSAPDKSGLPSDRFSAERTGGSVSTLTIQRTQQEDSAVYLCASSWTGKGYTFGSGTRLTVV.

The rearrangement links TRBV18 to TRBJ1-5, with 7 bases aligning to TRBD1. V was clipped by 6 bases and J by 3 bases; unmatched bases: 5. This CDR3 contains 14 residues. From germline, CDR1 is KGHSH and CDR2 LQKENI. For the CDR3, the DNA is TGTGCCAGCTCGCACACAGGGGACAATCAGCCCCAGCATTTT. Amino acid sequence: CASSHTGDNQPQHF. Based on the CDR3 plus reference TRBV18 and TRBJ1-5, the full variable domain is NAGVMQNPRHLVRRRGQEARLRCSPMKGHSHVYWYRQLPEEGLKFMVYLQKENIIDESGMPKERFSAEFPKEGPSILRIQQVVRGDSAAYFCASSHTGDNQPQHFGDGTRLSIL.

This clone is a singleton in its sample. V usage is TRBV5-1 and J usage is TRBJ1-1; possibly TRBD1 for D (6 bases). Germline loops: CDR1 SGHRS, CDR2 YFSETQ. The CDR3 is 15 residues long. V gave up 3 bases and J gave up 2 bases, with 14 bases separating them. The chain's CDR3 is CASSSLDSGNTEAFF. CDR3 coding DNA: TGCGCCAGCAGCTCGCTGGACAGCGGCAACACTGAAGCTTTCTTT. Variable domain in full (rest from reference TRBV5-1 and TRBJ1-1): KAGVTQTPRYLIKTRGQQVTLSCSPISGHRSVSWYQQTPGQGLQFLFEYFSETQRNKGNFPGRFSGRQFSNSRSEMNVSTLELGDSALYLCASSSLDSGNTEAFFGQGTRLTVV.

The V call is TRBV6-6, the J call TRBJ1-1; TRBD1 matches at 9 bases. V lost 2 bases to trimming and J lost 4 bases; unmatched junction nucleotides: 5. Germline-derived CDR1 and CDR2 are MNHNY and SVGAGI (reference sequence). The CDR3 loop spans 15 amino acids. The CDR3 sequence: CASSYRTGEVTEAFF. CDR3 bases: TGTGCCAGCAGTTACAGGACAGGGGAGGTCACTGAAGCTTTCTTT.

This clone was counted only a few times. The CDR3 DNA reads TGCGCCAATATGCCGGGACAGGGGGCGTACGAGCAGTACTTC. Translating it yields CANMPGQGAYEQYF. The chain is built from TRBV23-1 and TRBJ2-7; 12 nucleotides match TRBD1. TRBV23-1 is an ORF, and what it does is uncertain. The CDR3 is made up of 14 amino acids. V lost 10 bases to trimming and J lost 4 bases; unmatched junction nucleotides: 8.

The gene calls are TRBV6-6 and TRBJ1-4, with TRBD1 as a possible D gene (6 bases). Between the trimmed V and J ends, which lost 5 bases and 7 bases, there was a span of 17 bases. CDR3 length: 15 amino acids. CDR1 MNHNY and CDR2 SVGAGI come from the germline V gene (reference sequence). In DNA form, the CDR3 reads TGTGCCAGCAGTATGCCCCAGGGGCTCTCTGAAAAACTGTTTTTT. Its translation: CASSMPQGLSEKLFF.

The rearrangement joins TRBV5-1 to TRBJ1-2, with a possible D match to TRBD1 (6 bases). V was clipped by 0 bases and J by 13 bases, with 16 bases between them. Germline V gene data show CDR1 as SGHRS and CDR2 as YFSETQ. This CDR3 is built from 13 residues. In nucleotides, the CDR3 is TGCGCCAGCAGCTTGGAAAATCCAGGGGTGACCACCTTC. This gives the protein CASSLENPGVTTF.

Only one count was recorded for this clone. V and J are TRBV10-3 and TRBJ1-1; 7 positions agree with TRBD1. Germline CDR1 ENHRY, CDR2 SYGVKD. The V and J ends lost 5 bases and 5 bases, in that order; junction bases with no gene match: 8. The CDR3 totals 14 residues. CDR3 in DNA: TGTGCCATCAGTCCCCAGGGGGGATCGACTGAAGCTTTCTTT. This encodes CAISPQGGSTEAFF.

This chain connects TRBV5-7 to TRBJ1-1; D unresolved. TRBV5-7 is an open reading frame whose function is uncertain. The CDR3 runs 14 residues. V gave up 5 bases and J gave up 0 bases, with 11 bases separating them. The CDR3 spells CASRQEVLNTEAFF. CDR3 bases: TGTGCCAGCAGACAAGAAGTATTGAACACTGAAGCTTTCTTT.

The V gene is TRBV10-3, the J gene TRBJ2-2, with a weak D call TRBD2 (6 bases). Germline-derived CDR1 and CDR2 are ENHRY and SYGVKD. V was trimmed by 8 bases and J by 6 bases, leaving 16 bases between them. The length of the CDR3 is 14 residues. The CDR3 here is CAIRDSQGSGELFF. The CDR3 DNA sequence: TGTGCCATCCGGGACTCACAAGGCTCCGGGGAGCTGTTTTTT.

The chain has TRBV27 and TRBJ2-7, with TRBD1 identical over 10 bases. V dropped 4 bases and J dropped 1; count of bases not matched to a gene: 7. The length of the CDR3 is 16 residues. CDR1 MNHEY and CDR2 SMNVEV come from the germline V gene (reference sequence). CDR3 sequence reads: CASSSRGQGKSYEQYF. In DNA, the CDR3 is TGTGCCAGCAGTTCCCGGGGACAGGGGAAATCCTACGAGCAGTACTTC.

The chain has TRBV5-1 and TRBJ2-7; 8 positions match TRBD1. The length of the CDR3 is 14 residues. In germline, CDR1 is SGHRS, CDR2 YFSETQ. J gave up 0 bases and V 4 bases, and 3 bases lay outside the gene matches. The CDR3 is CASSDTGGSYEQYF. For the CDR3, the DNA is TGCGCCAGCAGCGACACAGGGGGCTCCTACGAGCAGTACTTC.

The chain combines TRBV11-2 with TRBJ2-7; tentatively, D is TRBD1 (5 bases). Germline V gene lookup returns CDR1 SGHAT and CDR2 FQNNGV. The CDR3 consists of 12 residues. Trimming cost V 7 bases and J 7 bases, with 14 bases left between them. The CDR3 protein is CASIQDPREQYF. CDR3 nucleotides: TGTGCCAGCATACAGGACCCCCGGGAGCAGTACTTC.

This clone turned up a few times. The gene calls are TRBV5-1 and TRBJ2-7, with 7 bases matching TRBD2. This CDR3 has 16 amino acids. CDR1 is SGHRS and CDR2 is YFSETQ in the germline V gene. The ends lost 5 bases at V and 5 bases at J; junction bases unmatched: 16. In nucleotides, the CDR3 is TGCGCCAGCAGGACTACAGTCGGGGGAGGGGAGGACGAGCAGTACTTC. Amino acid sequence: CASRTTVGGGEDEQYF. Using reference TRBV5-1 and TRBJ2-7 for the parts outside the CDR3, the full variable domain is KAGVTQTPRYLIKTRGQQVTLSCSPISGHRSVSWYQQTPGQGLQFLFEYFSETQRNKGNFPGRFSGRQFSNSRSEMNVSTLELGDSALYLCASRTTVGGGEDEQYFGPGTRLTVT.

The J gene is TRBJ2-7, the V gene TRBV11-3; 11 bases map to TRBD2. CDR3 length: 15 residues. CDR1 and CDR2 (germline): SGHNT, YENEEA. The V segment lost 5 bases and the J segment 2 bases; nucleotides outside the gene matches: 5. The CDR3 region has the DNA TGTGCCAGCAGCCAGGGACTAGCGGAAACCTACGAGCAGTACTTC. Protein: CASSQGLAETYEQYF.

A note on this clone: The sample contains more than one DNA sequence encoding this CDR3. The V call is TRBV27, the J call TRBJ1-5; D uncertain. The germline gives CDR1 MNHEY, CDR2 SMNVEV (reference sequence). V was pared by 3 bases and J by 1 base, with 4 bases between. The CDR3 runs to 13 residues. The CDR3 coding sequence is TGTGCCAGCAGTTTCTCGAGCAATCAGCCCCAGCATTTT. It yields the protein CASSFSSNQPQHF.

The rearrangement uses TRBV19 and TRBJ1-1; 7 nucleotides match TRBD1. This CDR3 contains 13 residues. V shed 4 bases, J shed 6 bases, and the junction held 5 bases outside the gene matches. CDR1 and CDR2 (germline): LNHDA, SQIVND (reference sequence). The CDR3 coding sequence is TGTGCCAGTAGTAACAGGGGATCTTCTGAAGCTTTCTTT. It specifies CASSNRGSSEAFF.

The chain couples TRBV10-1 to TRBJ2-7, with TRBD1 matching over 9 bases. Germline CDR1 WNHNN, CDR2 SYGVQD (reference sequence). Unmatched junction bases numbered 5, after V lost 4 bases and J lost 1 base. This CDR3 is built from 15 residues. The CDR3: CASSASGQGSYEQYF. DNA of the CDR3: TGCGCCAGCAGTGCCTCCGGACAGGGGTCCTACGAGCAGTACTTC.